The entry below gives a single TCR beta chain sequence along with its context. One end of the junction does not line up with germline, which may come from a read error. This sample was included in a study of T-cell memory formation after mild COVID-19. Each CDR3 protein gets one entry after TCRdb re-called the 5' RACE reads with MiXCR. The sample has around 340,000 distinct CDR3 sequences, 15% seen once. There are 16 residues in the CDR3. CDR1 is LGHNA and CDR2 is YSLEER in the germline V gene. The sequenced sample was PBMCs or a T cell subset sorted from them (not recorded which). The J gene is TRBJ1-2, the V gene TRBV4-3; 10 bases map to TRBD1. This receptor was obtained from a man between 18 and 35 years old who had mild COVID-19 (a few samples of this study predate the infection). Cell type and time point are not known. CDR3: CASSQMESRDRGHEAF. CDR3 sequence (DNA): TGCGCCAGCAGCCAGATGGAGTCTAGGGACAGGGGCCATGAGGCCTTC.